Each of the 23 T cell receptor beta chains below was sequenced from the same sample in a study of identical twins. TCRdb analysed the 5' RACE reads with MiXCR anew, one entry per CDR3 protein. The sample consists of 420,000 or so distinct CDR3 sequences, less than 20% of them appearing once. Sample: naive T cells sorted from blood. Receptor source: a man aged 45-65 years in good health.

This clonotype was observed many times. The chain carries TRBV20-1 and TRBJ2-2, with 7 bases aligning to TRBD2. V lost 7 bases and J lost 0; bases outside the gene matches: 2. Per the germline V gene, CDR1 is DFQATT and CDR2 is SNEGSKA (reference sequence). The CDR3 totals 13 residues. The CDR3 region is CSGRESNTGELFF. CDR3 sequence (DNA): TGCAGTGGGCGGGAGTCGAACACCGGGGAGCTGTTTTTT.

At least ten counts were recorded for this clonotype. CDR3 bases: TGCAGTGAACTAGCGGGAGGGCCTCAGCAGTTCTTC. Encoded protein: CSELAGGPQQFF. The chain recombines TRBV20-1 with TRBJ2-1; 13 bases match TRBD2. CDR3 length: 12 residues. The J segment lost 11 bases and the V segment lost 7 bases, leaving 5 bases of the junction unmatched. Looked up from germline, CDR1 is DFQATT and CDR2 is SNEGSKA (reference sequence).

This clonotype has more than one count but fewer than ten. The chain links TRBV7-3 to TRBJ2-1, with 12 bases that match TRBD2. Germline values: CDR1 SGHTA, CDR2 FQGTGA. The CDR3 is 15 residues long. With 5 bases clipped from V and 8 bases from J, the junction kept 7 bases outside the gene matches. CDR3 in DNA: TGTGCCAGCAGCCTAGCGGGAGGGCCCTTTGATGAGCAGTTCTTC. This translates into CASSLAGGPFDEQFF.

This clonotype appeared a few times. The J gene is TRBJ1-2, the V gene TRBV6-5; D is unclear. V gave up 1 base and J gave up 4 bases, with 7 bases separating them. Germline CDR1 is MNHEY and CDR2 is SVGAGI. This CDR3 spans 13 amino acids. In DNA, the CDR3 is TGTGCCAGCAGTTACTTGCAGAGCTATGGCTACACCTTC. Its protein product is CASSYLQSYGYTF.

This clonotype was counted many times. The V call is TRBV7-2, the J call TRBJ2-3; possible D gene TRBD1, 6 bases. Germline lookup yields CDR1 SGHTA and CDR2 FQGNSA. The V end was cut by 5 bases, the J end by 1 base, with 10 bases between. The CDR3 covers 14 residues. The CDR3 DNA reads TGTGCCAGCAGCCCACAGGGACGCACAGATACGCAGTATTTT. Translated: CASSPQGRTDTQYF.

This chain connects TRBV12-3 or TRBV12-4 to TRBJ2-2; 7 positions agree with TRBD2. The V and J ends lost 2 bases and 4 bases, in that order; junction bases with no gene match: 4. The CDR3 spans 15 residues. The CDR3 nucleotides are TGTGCCAGCAGTTTAAGGGCTAGCGGCACCGGGGAGCTGTTTTTT. Translated, it gives CASSLRASGTGELFF.

In its sample, this clonotype was seen many times. The chain recombines TRBV6-1 with TRBJ1-5; unclear D gene. V was clipped by 4 bases and J by 1 base, with 11 bases between them. The CDR3 has 15 residues. The V gene's germline CDR1 is MNHNS and CDR2 SASEGT. CDR3: CASSAGQTSNQPQHF. In DNA, the CDR3 is TGTGCCAGCAGTGCCGGGCAGACCAGCAATCAGCCCCAGCATTTT.

This clonotype has ten or more counts. The rearrangement links TRBV6-1 to TRBJ1-1, with 9 bases lining up with TRBD1. The germline V gene has CDR1 MNHNS and CDR2 SASEGT. This CDR3 has 14 residues. V shed 4 bases, J shed 5 bases, and the junction held 5 bases outside the gene matches. The CDR3 protein is CASSASDRGTEAFF. The CDR3 region has the DNA TGTGCCAGCAGTGCCTCCGACAGGGGGACTGAAGCTTTCTTT.

This clonotype was picked up a small number of times. The V call is TRBV6-2 or TRBV6-3, the J call TRBJ1-2, with a tentative D call TRBD1 (6 bases). The V end was cut by 6 bases, the J end by 5 bases, with 16 bases between. Germline CDR1 and CDR2: MNHEY and SVGEGT. This CDR3 region has 14 residues. CDR3 amino acids: CASRSGQLGYGYTF. Written as DNA, the CDR3 is TGTGCCAGCAGAAGCGGACAGCTGGGGTATGGCTACACCTTC.

This clonotype was detected a few times. This chain joins TRBV20-1 and TRBJ2-1; 7 bases are a match to TRBD1. Germline V CDR1 and CDR2: DFQATT, SNEGSKA (reference sequence). The CDR3 runs to 14 residues. J was trimmed by 4 bases and V by 3 bases; bases with no gene match: 6. CDR3: CSARWTGWYNEQFF. The CDR3 bases are TGCAGTGCTAGGTGGACAGGTTGGTACAATGAGCAGTTCTTC.

This clonotype was seen many times. The rearrangement uses TRBV28 and TRBJ1-2; the match to TRBD1 covers 8 bases. CDR3 length: 15 amino acids. Germline CDR1 is MDHEN and CDR2 is SYDVKM. V shed 6 bases, J shed 6 bases, and the junction held 12 bases outside the gene matches. The DNA of the CDR3 is TGTGCCAGCAGCATATCTCGGACAGGGTGGGATGGCTACACCTTC. This encodes CASSISRTGWDGYTF.

The genes are TRBV28 and TRBJ2-7, with a tentative D call TRBD2 (6 bases). CDR1 is MDHEN and CDR2 is SYDVKM in the germline V gene. The CDR3 runs 13 residues. V was shortened by 9 bases and J by 4 bases, with 16 bases between the two germline ends. The DNA for the CDR3 is TGTGCCAGTACGGGACTCCATTCTTACGAGCAGTACTTC. This gives the protein CASTGLHSYEQYF.

This clonotype was detected only a few times. The chain combines TRBV20-1 with TRBJ2-5, with 8 bases lining up with TRBD1. V dropped 5 bases and J dropped 1; count of bases not matched to a gene: 6. The CDR3 sequence is 14 residues long. Germline V lookup: CDR1 DFQATT, CDR2 SNEGSKA (reference sequence). The chain's CDR3 is CSASRQGAQETQYF. DNA for the CDR3: TGCAGTGCTTCTAGGCAGGGGGCCCAAGAGACCCAGTACTTC.

This clonotype occurred a few times. The V gene is TRBV20-1, the J gene TRBJ2-7; 9 nucleotides align to TRBD2. The CDR3 has 14 residues. The V and J ends lost 5 bases and 6 bases, in that order; junction bases with no gene match: 11. Germline assignment: CDR1 DFQATT and CDR2 SNEGSKA (reference sequence). The CDR3 DNA sequence: TGCAGTGCTGAAAGGGGGACTAGCCTCTCCGAGCAGTACTTC. The encoded protein is CSAERGTSLSEQYF.

This clonotype turned up a few times. The chain is built from TRBV5-4 and TRBJ1-2, with unresolved D. V gave up 1 base and J gave up 0 bases, with 4 bases separating them. The germline V gene has CDR1 SGHNT and CDR2 YYREEE (reference sequence). The CDR3 totals 13 residues. The CDR3 is CASSLRSNYGYTF. The CDR3 bases are TGTGCCAGCAGCTTGAGGTCTAACTATGGCTACACCTTC.

This clonotype has a count of ten or more. The CDR3 bases are TGTGCCAGCAGCAGTGGCGGTAGCAATCAGCCCCAGCATTTT. Its translation is CASSSGGSNQPQHF. The chain has TRBV7-2 and TRBJ1-5; D unresolved. Germline loops: CDR1 SGHTA, CDR2 FQGNSA. The CDR3 consists of 14 residues. V was trimmed by 5 bases and J by 0 bases, leaving 8 bases between them.

There are many counts of this clonotype. The chain couples TRBV5-6 to TRBJ2-7, with TRBD1 matching 7 bases. The CDR3 is 14 residues long. Germline values: CDR1 SGHDT, CDR2 YYEEEE. The V and J ends lost 0 bases and 4 bases, in that order; junction bases with no gene match: 4. The DNA for the CDR3 is TGTGCCAGCAGCTTGGATAACAGGGGTTACGAGCAGTACTTC. This encodes CASSLDNRGYEQYF.

The CDR3: CASSAREALSYNEQFF. The CDR3 DNA reads TGTGCCAGCAGCGCACGGGAGGCGCTCTCCTACAATGAGCAGTTCTTC. J is TRBJ2-1 and V is TRBV7-8, with TRBD2 identical over 7 bases. This CDR3 contains 16 residues. Trimming took 5 bases from V and 0 from J; bases not matched to a gene: 7. Germline assignment: CDR1 SGHVS and CDR2 FQNEAQ.

The chain joins TRBV20-1 to TRBJ2-1, with 8 bases lining up with TRBD2. V was clipped by 0 bases and J by 5 bases; unmatched bases: 3. This CDR3 contains 14 residues. Germline-derived CDR1 and CDR2 are DFQATT and SNEGSKA (reference sequence). CDR3 residues: CSARDPGLDNEQFF. Written as DNA, the CDR3 is TGCAGTGCTAGAGATCCGGGACTAGACAATGAGCAGTTCTTC.

This clonotype was recorded a few times. This chain links TRBV20-1 with TRBJ2-3; D possibly matches TRBD1 or TRBD2 (6 bases each). Per the germline V gene, CDR1 is DFQATT and CDR2 is SNEGSKA (reference sequence). Trimming shortened V by 4 bases and J by 2 bases, and 13 bases separated the two germline ends. The CDR3 runs 14 residues. The CDR3 bases are TGCAGTGCTAATTACGGGGGCGTCACAGATACGCAGTATTTT. Translating it yields CSANYGGVTDTQYF.

J is TRBJ2-4 and V is TRBV13, with 7 bases identical to TRBD1. The CDR3 extends over 15 amino acids. Germline V CDR1 and CDR2: PRHDT, FYEKMQ (reference sequence). Trimming took 5 bases from V and 10 from J; bases not matched to a gene: 14. The CDR3 sequence is CASSLKDRNLQIQYF. CDR3 sequence (DNA): TGTGCCAGCAGCCTTAAGGACAGGAACCTGCAGATTCAGTACTTC.

This clonotype was detected many times. The chain employs TRBV29-1 and TRBJ2-7, with unresolved D. The CDR3 extends over 13 amino acids. From germline, CDR1 is SQVTM and CDR2 ANQGSEA. Between the trimmed V and J ends, which lost 4 bases and 0 bases, there was a span of 10 bases. CDR3 loop: CSVVVGNSYEQYF. The CDR3 nucleotides read TGCAGCGTTGTGGTAGGAAACTCCTACGAGCAGTACTTC.

V is TRBV7-3 and J is TRBJ2-1, with 11 positions matching TRBD2. The CDR3 runs 16 residues. The germline CDR1 and CDR2 sequences are SGHTA and FQGTGA. Germline trimming cut 4 bases from V and 6 bases from J; bases unmatched to any gene: 8. The CDR3 DNA sequence: TGTGCCAGCAGCTCCGTCGGTAGCGGGAGGGCCAATGAGCAGTTCTTC. The encoded protein is CASSSVGSGRANEQFF. Using reference TRBV7-3 and TRBJ2-1 for the parts outside the CDR3, the full variable domain is GAGVSQTPSNKVTEKGKYVELRCDPISGHTALYWYRQSLGQGPEFLIYFQGTGAADDSGLPNDRFFAVRPEGSVSTLKIQRTERGDSAVYLCASSSVGSGRANEQFFGPGTRLTVL.